This T cell receptor (beta chain) is from a study of blood T cell repertoires in COVID-19 (dated by TCRdb to about 2020). In the study overall: Samples covering the acute and convalescent phases of COVID-19 were provided by collaborators in the United States, Italy and Spain. The samples were drawn from the first 160 participants of the ongoing ImmuneRACE study and from some 1,300 subjects provided by 6 global collaborators. The repertoires were released in a freely available public database meant as a resource for research on the immune response to SARS-CoV-2. Deeply sampled blood TCRbeta repertoires from subjects exposed to, actively infected with, or recovered from COVID-19 were included in the dataset. A de-identified subject ID, COVID-19 status, age in years and sex were almost always included in the sample metadata. Where available, HLA class I and class II types were taken from metadata supplied by the sample provider and were not determined by assay-based typing. The material from the prospective study consisted of cDNA or gDNA derived from T cells, B-cell-depleted T cells, or PBMCs.

Collaborating institutions collected whole blood in K2EDTA tubes following their own protocols. Collaborator samples were shipped for TCRbeta analysis as frozen whole blood, isolated PBMCs, or DNA extracted from either sample type. TCRbeta CDR3 regions were amplified from genomic DNA using the immunoSEQ Assay, a bias-controlled multiplex PCR. In the original analysis: Nucleated cell counts per sample were estimated from amplification of reference gene primers within the assay. Sequence reads were collapsed and filtered to measure the absolute abundance of every unique TCRbeta CDR3 rearrangement. Productive Simpson clonality was computed per sample as the square root of Simpson's diversity index over productive rearrangements. TCRdb limited this immuneACCESS table to in-frame rearrangements with V and J called. A share of clones is missing; checked studies link under half to unresolved V genes, and the rest is unexplained. For V, J and clone size, that table is used; D and trimming come from the DNA. Within this sample are 95,000 to 150,000 clones, with about 90% of them counted one time only. The ten largest account for 0.88% of the sample.

Notes on this clone: It has no known antigen specificity. No base quality information exists; no much larger clone differs at one position.

V is pared back by 5 bases and J by 15 bases, with 17 bases lying between the germline termini. The cysteine opens and the phenylalanine closes a CDR3 of 13 amino acids. The read is trimmed to its CDR3 DNA, 39 bases read in frame from base 1. CDR1 and CDR2, looked up from the germline V gene, are MNHEY and SVGEGT. The full study reports these points: The quantity of clinical and demographic metadata differed by source and by participant and was supplied without curation.

The clonotype originates from a woman aged 45-60 years with active or convalescent COVID-19. Recombination linked TRBV6-2 or TRBV6-3 to TRBJ1-6, with no reliable assignment of the D segment. The specimen was peripheral blood. The CDR3 region reads CASSPNIIQVLHF. The DNA sequence reads TGTGCCAGCAGTCCAAATATAATTCAGGTCCTCCACTTT.